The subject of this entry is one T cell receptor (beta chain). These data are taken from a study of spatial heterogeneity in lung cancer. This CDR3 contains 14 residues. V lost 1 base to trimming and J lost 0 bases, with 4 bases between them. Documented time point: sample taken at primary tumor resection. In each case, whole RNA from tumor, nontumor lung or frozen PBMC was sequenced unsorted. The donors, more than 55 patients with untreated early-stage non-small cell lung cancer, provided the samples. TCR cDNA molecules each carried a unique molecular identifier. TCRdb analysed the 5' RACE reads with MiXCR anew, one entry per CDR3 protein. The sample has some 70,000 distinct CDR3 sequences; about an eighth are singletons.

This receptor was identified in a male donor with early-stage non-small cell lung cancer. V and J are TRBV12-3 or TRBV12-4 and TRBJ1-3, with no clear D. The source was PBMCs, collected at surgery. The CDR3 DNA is TGTGCCAGCAGTTTAGGGACCTCTGGAAACACCATATATTTT. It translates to CASSLGTSGNTIYF.